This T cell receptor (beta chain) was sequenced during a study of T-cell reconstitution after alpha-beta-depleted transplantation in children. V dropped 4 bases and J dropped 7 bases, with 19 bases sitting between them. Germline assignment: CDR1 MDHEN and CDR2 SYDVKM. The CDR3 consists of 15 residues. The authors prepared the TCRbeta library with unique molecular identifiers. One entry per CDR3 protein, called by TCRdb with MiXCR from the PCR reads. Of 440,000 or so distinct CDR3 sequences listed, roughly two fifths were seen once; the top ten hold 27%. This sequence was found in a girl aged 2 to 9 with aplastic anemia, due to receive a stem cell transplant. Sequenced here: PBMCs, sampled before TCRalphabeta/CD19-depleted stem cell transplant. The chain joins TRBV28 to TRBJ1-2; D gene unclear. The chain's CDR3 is CASSSPSRGSSGYTF. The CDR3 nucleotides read TGTGCCAGCAGTTCCCCCTCACGGGGTTCCTCTGGCTACACCTTC.